This TCR beta chain appears in the sequencing data of a study of post-analysis software for immune sequencing data. Study in general: Recorded subtypes: relapsing-remitting, secondary progressive, progressive-relapsing; some patients unannotated.

As to this clonotype: No antigen is known for it.

CDR1 is LGHNA, CDR2 YSLEER, per germline. Trimming took 0 bases from V and 3 from J; bases not matched to a gene: 8. The CDR3 covers 18 residues. General observations from the study: TRBV5-6, TRBV5-1 and TRBV20-1 were among four to six TRBV segments more frequent in patients than controls. Normalized Chao1 diversity was significantly lower in multiple sclerosis patients than in controls.

Unique molecular identifiers featured in each of the TCR beta cDNA libraries. Each batch of about 0.85 to 10 million T cells produced 450,000 to 500,000 cDNA molecules. Via MiXCR, TCRdb re-called the PCR reads, giving one row per CDR3 protein. The sample has around 440,000 distinct CDR3 sequences; under 55% are singletons. The J gene is TRBJ2-3, the V gene TRBV4-3; 11 bases match TRBD1. This TCR came from a girl aged 5 to 17 with multiple sclerosis. The sequencing input was blood. CDR3 nucleotide sequence: TGCGCCAGCAGCCAAGATGTTGGACAGGGGGCAGGAACAGATACGCAGTATTTT. Translated, it gives CASSQDVGQGAGTDTQYF.